A single sample is the source of the 28 T cell receptor beta chains below, sequenced in a study of T cells in localized non-small cell lung cancer (dated by TCRdb to 2019 to 2021). Library creation used the immunoSEQ multiplex PCR assay. Drawn from immuneACCESS, this table holds only the in-frame rearrangements with V and J called that TCRdb kept. Clones are partly lost; checked studies trace under half to an unresolved V gene and leave the rest unexplained. Counted in this sample were around 35,000 clones; around 90% of them appeared once. The ten largest clones capture roughly 10% of the sample. The starting material was peripheral blood mononuclear cells, obtained before any cancer treatment. The receptors derive from a female donor aged 60 or older with stage II lung adenocarcinoma.

This clone was recorded only once. The CDR3: CASSFLPEKLFF. The CDR3 bases are TGTGCCAGCAGCTTTCTACCGGAAAAACTGTTTTTT. The gene calls are TRBV7-9 and TRBJ1-4, with D unresolved. V lost 3 bases and J lost 8, with 7 bases in between. The CDR3 covers 12 residues. CDR1 is SEHNR, CDR2 FQNEAQ, per germline (reference sequence). The full variable domain, rest sourced from reference TRBV7-9 and TRBJ1-4, is DTGVSQNPRHKITKRGQNVTFRCDPISEHNRLYWYRQTLGQGPEFLTYFQNEAQLEKSRLLSDRFSAERPKGSFSTLEIQRTEQGDSAMYLCASSFLPEKLFFGSGTQLSVL.

This chain uses TRBV7-9 with TRBJ2-1; 8 nucleotides agree with TRBD2. The CDR3 sequence is 14 residues long. Germline CDR1 reads SEHNR; CDR2 reads FQNEAQ (reference sequence). Trimming removed 0 bases from V and 6 bases from J; junction bases left unmatched: 1. The CDR3 nucleotides are TGTGCCAGCAGCTTAGCAGCGGGAGCCAATGAGCAGTTCTTC. Amino acid sequence: CASSLAAGANEQFF.

The chain employs TRBV10-1 and TRBJ2-2; D remains unclear. In germline, CDR1 is WNHNN, CDR2 SYGVQD (reference sequence). The V and J ends lost 8 bases and 1 base respectively, with 11 bases between them. The CDR3 sequence is 14 residues long. CDR3 in DNA: TGCGCCAGCGAGGACCGAGGGAACACCGGGGAGCTGTTTTTT. Protein sequence: CASEDRGNTGELFF.

The V gene is TRBV7-8, the J gene TRBJ2-1, with TRBD1 matching 9 bases. Germline-derived CDR1 and CDR2 are SGHVS and FQNEAQ. J was trimmed by 2 bases and V by 4 bases; bases with no gene match: 3. The CDR3 runs to 15 residues. CDR3 sequence (DNA): TGTGCCAGCAGCTACACAGGGGGCGCCTACAATGAGCAGTTCTTC. This gives the protein CASSYTGGAYNEQFF.

In nucleotides, the CDR3 is TGCGCCAGCAGCCATGACAGGGCCGCACCTAGTGACGAGCAGTACTTC. The encoded protein is CASSHDRAAPSDEQYF. V usage is TRBV4-3 and J usage is TRBJ2-7, with TRBD1 matching 7 bases. Per germline, CDR1 LGHNA and CDR2 YSLEER. The CDR3 spans 16 residues. V lost 3 bases and J lost 5; bases outside the gene matches: 13.

V usage is TRBV9 and J usage is TRBJ2-3; TRBD2 agrees at 7 bases. This CDR3 spans 15 amino acids. J lost 4 bases, V lost 4 bases, and 9 bases had no gene match. CDR1 and CDR2 (germline): SGDLS, YYNGEE. The CDR3 bases are TGTGCCAGCAGCCGGACCCGCGGGGGTTCAGATACGCAGTATTTT. It is translated as CASSRTRGGSDTQYF.

This sequence joins TRBV5-4 and TRBJ2-1, with TRBD2 identical over 10 bases. V trimming: 3 bases; J trimming: 5 bases; junction bases outside the gene matches: 5. The CDR3 loop spans 15 amino acids. Germline V gene sequence: CDR1 SGHNT, CDR2 YYREEE (reference sequence). The chain's CDR3 is CASSSGLAINNEQFF. The CDR3 DNA sequence: TGTGCCAGCAGCTCGGGACTAGCGATTAACAATGAGCAGTTCTTC.

This chain joins TRBV5-1 and TRBJ1-1; TRBD1 is a possible D gene (5 bases). Trimming removed 0 bases from V and 1 base from J, with 10 bases in between. Germline CDR1 SGHRS, CDR2 YFSETQ. The CDR3 runs to 15 residues. In DNA, the CDR3 is TGCGCCAGCAGCTTGGCCGGGGGACCGAACACTGAAGCTTTCTTT. Its translation: CASSLAGGPNTEAFF.

The rearrangement links TRBV5-8 to TRBJ2-1; D is unresolved. The CDR3 totals 10 residues. Germline CDR1 SGHTS, CDR2 YDEGEE. V was trimmed by 3 bases and J by 6 bases, leaving 1 base between them. The CDR3 region is CASSSNEQFF. The DNA for the CDR3 is TGTGCCAGCAGCTCCAATGAGCAGTTCTTC. The full variable domain, rest sourced from reference TRBV5-8 and TRBJ2-1, is EAGVTQSPTHLIKTRGQQATLRCSPISGHTSVYWYQQALGLGLQFLLWYDEGEERNRGNFPPRFSGRQFPNYSSELNVNALELEDSALYLCASSSNEQFFGPGTRLTVL.

The chain employs TRBV19 and TRBJ1-1, with 8 bases that match TRBD1. The CDR3 contains 13 residues. Losses at the gene ends were 3 bases for V and 4 bases for J; bases not matched to a gene: 1. CDR1 is LNHDA and CDR2 is SQIVND in the germline V gene (reference sequence). The CDR3: CASSIGQGTEAFF. In DNA, the CDR3 is TGTGCCAGTAGTATTGGACAGGGCACTGAAGCTTTCTTT.

The chain couples TRBV29-1 to TRBJ2-6, with D possibly matching TRBD1 (6 bases). V lost 7 bases to trimming and J lost 0 bases, with 13 bases between them. The CDR3 consists of 15 residues. CDR1 and CDR2 (germline): SQVTM, ANQGSEA. The CDR3 nucleotides are TGCAGCGCCTCAGGGGACGACTCTGGGGCCAACGTCCTGACTTTC. This translates into CSASGDDSGANVLTF.

This clone was seen more than once but under ten times. CDR3 bases: TGTGCCAGCAGCGCAGCAGGGGGCGTCTCTTCACCCCTCCACTTT. As protein: CASSAAGGVSSPLHF. The J gene is TRBJ1-6, the V gene TRBV7-3; 8 bases are a match to TRBD1. CDR1 is SGHTA and CDR2 is FQGTGA in the germline V gene. J was trimmed by 9 bases and V by 5 bases; bases with no gene match: 9. The CDR3 extends over 15 amino acids.

The chain recombines TRBV19 with TRBJ2-7; D is ambiguous. The CDR3 is 14 amino acids. The germline gives CDR1 LNHDA, CDR2 SQIVND (reference sequence). Trimming removed 4 bases at V and 1 base at J, with 11 bases between. The CDR3 spells CASSRTSASYEQYF. As DNA, the CDR3 is TGTGCCAGTAGTAGAACCAGCGCTTCCTACGAGCAGTACTTC. Full variable domain (missing parts from reference TRBV19 and TRBJ2-7): DGGITQSPKYLFRKEGQNVTLSCEQNLNHDAMYWYRQDPGQGLRLIYYSQIVNDFQKGDIAEGYSVSREKKESFPLTVTSAQKNPTAFYLCASSRTSASYEQYFGPGTRLTVT.

Only one count was recorded for this clone. The CDR3 nucleotides are TGTGCTACAAAAGGGAATAGTAACACCGGGGAGCTGTTTTTT. Amino acids: CATKGNSNTGELFF. V gene TRBV6-5 combines with J gene TRBJ2-2; D is ambiguous. Germline CDR1 reads MNHEY; CDR2 reads SVGAGI. This CDR3 contains 14 residues.

There are a few counts of this clone. The chain joins TRBV30 to TRBJ1-1; D is possibly TRBD1 (5 bases). The germline V gene has CDR1 GTSNPN and CDR2 SVGIG (reference sequence). The CDR3 runs 11 residues. Trimming removed 0 bases from V and 12 bases from J, with 11 bases in between. CDR3 nucleotide sequence: TGTGCCTGGAGTGTGGGTACAGGACCTTTCTTT. Protein: CAWSVGTGPFF. The complete variable domain, with remaining parts taken from reference TRBV30 and TRBJ1-1, reads SQTIHQWPATLVQPVGSPLSLECTVEGTSNPNLYWYRQAAGRGLQLLFYSVGIGQISSEVPQNLSASRPQDRQFILSSKKLLLSDSGFYLCAWSVGTGPFFGQGTRLTVV.

The gene calls are TRBV6-4 and TRBJ1-1; no clear D. This CDR3 has 13 residues. Looked up from germline, CDR1 is MRHNA and CDR2 is SNTAGT. V shed 5 bases and J shed 2 bases, with 9 bases lying between them. CDR3 residues: CASSPQRNTEAFF. DNA for the CDR3: TGTGCCAGCAGTCCACAACGAAACACTGAAGCTTTCTTT.

This chain connects TRBV19 to TRBJ1-2; a possible D gene is TRBD1 (6 bases). The germline V gene has CDR1 LNHDA and CDR2 SQIVND (reference sequence). The ends were cut back, 7 bases at V and 4 bases at J, with 22 bases in the middle. This CDR3 has 16 residues. The CDR3 coding sequence is TGTGCCAGTATCCCGAATCGGGGGGCGCAGGTCTATGGCTACACCTTC. It specifies CASIPNRGAQVYGYTF.

The gene calls are TRBV5-1 and TRBJ1-1, with a tentative D call TRBD1 (5 bases). The CDR3 is made up of 15 amino acids. The germline V gene has CDR1 SGHRS and CDR2 YFSETQ. V was shortened by 0 bases and J by 6 bases, with 15 bases between the two germline ends. The CDR3 nucleotides are TGCGCCAGCAGCTTGGAGAATCAGGGTGGTTCTGAAGCTTTCTTT. It codes for CASSLENQGGSEAFF.

This clone was picked up one time. A junction boundary mismatches the germline segment, possibly from a read error. This chain joins TRBV30 and TRBJ2-1; possible D gene TRBD2, 7 bases. The CDR3 covers 15 residues. Germline V lookup: CDR1 GTSNPN, CDR2 SVGIG (reference sequence). The CDR3 spells CAWTLGGGGYNEQFF. The CDR3 DNA reads TGTGCATGGACCCTGGGAGGGGGTGGTTACAATGAGCAGTTCTTC.

The rearrangement links TRBV15 to TRBJ2-3, with 8 bases fitting TRBD1. The germline gives CDR1 LNHNV, CDR2 YYDKDF (reference sequence). V lost 0 bases to trimming and J lost 6 bases; unmatched junction nucleotides: 8. This CDR3 is built from 16 residues. Here the CDR3 reads CATSRDWQGAGDTQYF. CDR3 in DNA: TGTGCCACCAGCAGAGATTGGCAGGGGGCTGGTGATACGCAGTATTTT.

The genes are TRBV19 and TRBJ1-4, with D unresolved. V lost 3 bases, J lost 5 bases, and 7 bases lay in between. CDR3 length: 13 residues. Germline CDR1 and CDR2: LNHDA and SQIVND (reference sequence). In DNA form, the CDR3 reads TGTGCCAGTAGTATTTCGGGGAATGAAAAACTGTTTTTT. As protein: CASSISGNEKLFF.

This clone came up once. The chain is built from TRBV6-1 and TRBJ1-4, with no clear D. The CDR3 runs 13 residues. Germline V gene data show CDR1 as MNHNS and CDR2 as SASEGT. V lost 10 bases and J lost 7, with 16 bases in between. CDR3 amino acids: CATQLVLFEKLFF. In DNA form, the CDR3 reads TGTGCCACCCAACTAGTGCTGTTTGAAAAACTGTTTTTT.

The chain recombines TRBV5-1 with TRBJ2-1; 10 nucleotides align to TRBD1. With V trimmed by 2 bases and J by 5 bases, 4 bases remained unmatched. Germline V gene sequence: CDR1 SGHRS, CDR2 YFSETQ. The CDR3 covers 15 residues. The CDR3 protein is CASSLFGTGDNEQFF. CDR3 DNA: TGCGCCAGCAGCTTATTCGGGACAGGGGACAATGAGCAGTTCTTC.

The chain carries TRBV6-1 and TRBJ2-7; D gene unclear. The V gene lost 7 bases and the J gene lost 3 bases, with 13 bases spanning the gap. CDR1 is MNHNS, CDR2 SASEGT, per germline. The CDR3 totals 13 residues. The CDR3 DNA sequence: TGTGCCAGCACCAATGGTGCTTACTACGAGCAGTACTTC. Its protein product is CASTNGAYYEQYF.

The gene calls are TRBV2 and TRBJ1-2; 8 bases line up with TRBD1. Germline V gene sequence: CDR1 SNHLY, CDR2 FYNNEI. This CDR3 has 12 amino acids. V was pared by 6 bases and J by 3 bases, with 0 bases of the junction left unmatched. This CDR3 reads CASRQGDYGYTF. In DNA, the CDR3 is TGTGCCAGCAGACAGGGGGACTATGGCTACACCTTC.

This clone is a singleton in its sample. V gene TRBV6-6 combines with J gene TRBJ2-7, with 7 bases matching TRBD2. In germline, CDR1 is MNHNY, CDR2 SVGAGI (reference sequence). V shed 1 base, J shed 4 bases, and the junction held 10 bases outside the gene matches. CDR3 length: 16 amino acids. In DNA form, the CDR3 reads TGTGCCAGCAGTTACTTAGGACTAGGAAGATCTTACGAGCAGTACTTC. It codes for CASSYLGLGRSYEQYF.

The V call is TRBV28, the J call TRBJ2-5; D gene uncertain. The V end was cut by 5 bases, the J end by 5 bases, with 6 bases between. In germline, CDR1 is MDHEN, CDR2 SYDVKM. This CDR3 is 11 amino acids long. DNA of the CDR3: TGTGCCAGCAGTACAACCGAGACCCAGTACTTC. It translates to CASSTTETQYF.

V gene TRBV9 combines with J gene TRBJ2-3; 8 positions agree with TRBD1. Germline lookup yields CDR1 SGDLS and CDR2 YYNGEE. The CDR3 covers 16 residues. V gave up 3 bases and J gave up 4 bases; unmatched junction bases: 10. In nucleotides, the CDR3 is TGTGCCAGCAGCGCCCTGACAGGGGAGTTGGCAGATACGCAGTATTTT. This translates into CASSALTGELADTQYF.